The rows below give T cell receptor beta chains drawn from one sample of a study of cytomegalovirus exposure and HLA in healthy donors. This table comes from immunoSEQ multiplex PCR, and its TCRdb copy is limited to in-frame clones, with some not included. The sample holds under 80,000 clones, approximately 94% seen once. The sequenced material came from PBMCs. All receptors derive from a young woman in good health and CMV-seropositive. Both conserved end residues are part of each CDR3. Fields, in order: V gene, J gene, D gene, clone size, CDR3 DNA, CDR3 protein. D genes are given only for firm matches. Some rows mark clone size as missing; the rest say once, few, many or name a class of expanded clone.

TRBV5-1	TRBJ2-7	TRBD2	.	TGCGCCAGCAGCTCACGGACTAGCGGGAGCAACTACGAGCAGTACTTC	CASSSRTSGSNYEQYF
TRBV7-2	TRBJ1-4	.	.	TGTGCCAGCAGCTTAGGAGCAGGGTCGTTCCTTGCAACTAATGAAAAACTGTTTTTT	CASSLGAGSFLATNEKLFF
TRBV7-2	TRBJ2-7	.	.	TGTGCCAGCAGCTTCGGCAGGACAAGCTCCTACGAGCAGTACTTC	CASSFGRTSSYEQYF
TRBV9	TRBJ2-1	TRBD1	.	TGTGCCAGCAGCGCCTCCGGACAGGACCACAATGAGCAGTTCTTC	CASSASGQDHNEQFF
TRBV4-1	TRBJ1-5	.	once	TGCGCCAGCAGCCGGGACCCGGGGGAGTATAGCAATCAGCCCCAGCATTTT	CASSRDPGEYSNQPQHF
TRBV6-1	TRBJ1-2	TRBD1	.	TGTGCCAGCCACGACCGGGACAGATCTAACTATGGCTACACCTTC	CASHDRDRSNYGYTF
TRBV4-1	TRBJ1-2	.	.	TGCGCCAGCAGCCAAGATGTAGAAGCTGGCTACACCTTC	CASSQDVEAGYTF
TRBV6-6	TRBJ2-7	.	.	TGTGCCAGCTCTCCCGGTCCCCCCTACGAGCAGTACTTC	CASSPGPPYEQYF
TRBV7-9	TRBJ1-2	.	.	TGTGCCAGCAGCCCTCCCCGGGACAACGGTGGCTACACCTTC	CASSPPRDNGGYTF
TRBV25-1	TRBJ1-2	.	.	TGTGCCAGCAGTGAATATTTTGGGGAGTATGGCTACACCTTC	CASSEYFGEYGYTF
TRBV7-9	TRBJ1-5	.	.	TGTGCCAGCAGCTCTGGACAGAGCAATCAGCCCCAGCATTTT	CASSSGQSNQPQHF
TRBV19	TRBJ1-4	.	.	TGTGCCAGTAGTATTTTCCCGACAGGCATTGCAACTAATGAAAAACTGTTTTTT	CASSIFPTGIATNEKLFF